The 14 T cell receptor beta chains in this list originate from one sample, sequenced in a study of post-analysis software for immune sequencing data. Overall study findings and caveats: Compared with controls, patients had more of roughly five TRBV segments, including TRBV5-6, TRBV5-1 and TRBV20-1.

Unique molecular identifiers tagged the TCR beta cDNA libraries. TCRdb passed the PCR reads through MiXCR, listing each CDR3 protein once. The repertoire holds 450,000 to 700,000 distinct CDR3 sequences, with about 40% as singletons. Their antigens are not known. The sample taken for sequencing was blood. Source of these receptors: a girl aged 5 to 17 with multiple sclerosis.

A word on this clonotype: A much larger clone lies one base from this, so it may be a read error. The chain has TRBV27 and TRBJ2-7; TRBD1 might be the D (6 bases). CDR3 size: 14 residues. In germline, CDR1 is MNHEY, CDR2 SMNVEV (reference sequence). Trimming pared 4 bases from V and 7 bases from J, leaving 17 bases between. As DNA, the CDR3 is TGTGCCAGCAGTTCCTATACAGGGTACAATGAGCAGTACTTC. The encoded protein is CASSSYTGYNEQYF.

The chain joins TRBV12-3 or TRBV12-4 to TRBJ2-1; TRBD2 aligns across 9 bases. V lost 0 bases to trimming and J lost 6 bases; unmatched junction nucleotides: 6. This CDR3 is 16 amino acids long. The CDR3 is CASSLAVAGGANEQFF. The CDR3 DNA reads TGTGCCAGCAGTTTAGCGGTCGCGGGAGGGGCCAATGAGCAGTTCTTC.

The chain links TRBV10-3 to TRBJ1-1; TRBD1 matches 8 bases. Germline-derived CDR1 and CDR2 are ENHRY and SYGVKD. The CDR3 is 14 amino acids. The ends lost 3 bases at V and 4 bases at J; junction bases unmatched: 4. The CDR3 DNA sequence: TGTGCCATCAGTGACCCGGACAGGGCCACTGAAGCTTTCTTT. As protein: CAISDPDRATEAFF.

Worth noting for this clonotype: An end of the junction does not agree with germline; a read error may underlie this. The gene calls are TRBV4-2 and TRBJ2-1; perhaps TRBD1 as D (6 bases). Per germline, CDR1 LGHNA and CDR2 YNFKEQ. The CDR3 consists of 14 residues. The CDR3 spells CASSRSQGYNGQFF. The CDR3 DNA follows: TGTGCCAGCAGCCGATCCCAGGGGTACAATGGGCAGTTCTTC.

The chain combines TRBV20-1 with TRBJ1-2, with D hard to call. Germline V gene sequence: CDR1 DFQATT, CDR2 SNEGSKA (reference sequence). The V end was cut by 0 bases, the J end by 6 bases, with 14 bases between. The CDR3 runs to 14 residues. In DNA, the CDR3 is TGCAGTGCTAGAGACCTTGACATGAATCATGGCTACACCTTC. The encoded protein is CSARDLDMNHGYTF.

This clonotype was counted between two and nine times. The V gene is TRBV7-9, the J gene TRBJ1-6; TRBD1 agrees at 7 bases. CDR1 SEHNR and CDR2 FQNEAQ come from the germline V gene (reference sequence). V lost 5 bases and J lost 11; bases outside the gene matches: 12. This CDR3 has 15 amino acids. DNA for the CDR3: TGTGCCAGCAGCCCGGGACAGCCGCGGGAGGCACCCCTCCACTTT. This encodes CASSPGQPREAPLHF.

This clonotype has just a few counts. V usage is TRBV9 and J usage is TRBJ2-7; 10 bases map to TRBD2. V lost 4 bases, J lost 2 bases, and 6 bases stayed unmatched. In germline, CDR1 is SGDLS, CDR2 YYNGEE. The CDR3 spans 15 residues. The CDR3 protein is CASSSSSGRTYEQYF. The CDR3, as DNA: TGTGCCAGCAGCAGCTCTAGCGGGAGAACCTACGAGCAGTACTTC.

In DNA, the CDR3 is TGTGCCAGCAGCTTACGGATATTAGGGAAAGAAAAACTGTTTTTT. This gives the protein CASSLRILGKEKLFF. The J gene is TRBJ1-4, the V gene TRBV7-8; the D is unclear. Trimming shortened V by 2 bases and J by 8 bases, and 15 bases separated the two germline ends. Germline lookup yields CDR1 SGHVS and CDR2 FQNEAQ. The CDR3 covers 15 residues.

This clonotype came up a few times. This rearrangement joins TRBV20-1 to TRBJ1-6; D is perhaps TRBD1 (5 bases). The ends were cut back, 1 base at V and 7 bases at J, with 11 bases in the middle. Germline V lookup: CDR1 DFQATT, CDR2 SNEGSKA (reference sequence). The CDR3 loop spans 14 amino acids. The CDR3 is CSARAQGGNSPLHF. CDR3 coding DNA: TGCAGTGCTAGAGCGCAGGGCGGGAATTCACCCCTCCACTTT.

This chain links TRBV10-3 with TRBJ1-5, with D unresolved. CDR3 length equals 14 residues. V shed 5 bases and J shed 4 bases, with 12 bases lying between them. Germline CDR1 ENHRY, CDR2 SYGVKD. The CDR3: CAISPEKGNQPQHF. CDR3 DNA sequence: TGTGCCATCAGTCCAGAGAAGGGTAATCAGCCCCAGCATTTT.

This clonotype was counted a few times. V gene TRBV20-1 combines with J gene TRBJ2-5, with D uncertain. Germline CDR1 is DFQATT and CDR2 is SNEGSKA (reference sequence). The CDR3 consists of 14 residues. The V and J ends lost 7 bases and 1 base respectively, with 16 bases between them. The chain's CDR3 is CSVPLVPIQETQYF. In nucleotides, the CDR3 is TGCAGTGTCCCCTTGGTTCCCATCCAAGAGACCCAGTACTTC.

The genes are TRBV9 and TRBJ2-5; D unclear. This CDR3 contains 13 residues. The germline CDR1 and CDR2 sequences are SGDLS and YYNGEE. Trimming took off 0 bases at V and 5 bases at J, with 8 bases between the two ends. The CDR3 region has the DNA TGTGCCAGCAGCGTAGAGCCCGCGGAGACCCAGTACTTC. Residues: CASSVEPAETQYF. Looking up the rest from reference TRBV9 and TRBJ2-5 gives the full variable domain: DSGVTQTPKHLITATGQRVTLRCSPRSGDLSVYWYQQSLDQGLQFLIQYYNGEERAKGNILERFSAQQFPDLHSELNLSSLELGDSALYFCASSVEPAETQYFGPGTRLLVL.

The CDR3 DNA is TGCAGTGCCAGAATTCCGGGACAGGGTGCCTACAATGAGCAGTTCTTC. Translated: CSARIPGQGAYNEQFF. This rearrangement joins TRBV20-1 to TRBJ2-1, with TRBD1 matching 9 bases. The CDR3 has 16 amino acids. Germline lookup yields CDR1 DFQATT and CDR2 SNEGSKA (reference sequence). J was trimmed by 2 bases and V by 6 bases; bases with no gene match: 11.

This chain links TRBV6-2 or TRBV6-3 with TRBJ1-2; D remains ambiguous. Germline V gives CDR1 MNHEY, CDR2 SVGEGT. There are 13 residues in the CDR3. V lost 5 bases, J lost 4 bases, and 11 bases lay in between. CDR3 nucleotides: TGTGCCAGCAGTCAAATATCCTCCTATGGCTACACCTTC. Translating it yields CASSQISSYGYTF.